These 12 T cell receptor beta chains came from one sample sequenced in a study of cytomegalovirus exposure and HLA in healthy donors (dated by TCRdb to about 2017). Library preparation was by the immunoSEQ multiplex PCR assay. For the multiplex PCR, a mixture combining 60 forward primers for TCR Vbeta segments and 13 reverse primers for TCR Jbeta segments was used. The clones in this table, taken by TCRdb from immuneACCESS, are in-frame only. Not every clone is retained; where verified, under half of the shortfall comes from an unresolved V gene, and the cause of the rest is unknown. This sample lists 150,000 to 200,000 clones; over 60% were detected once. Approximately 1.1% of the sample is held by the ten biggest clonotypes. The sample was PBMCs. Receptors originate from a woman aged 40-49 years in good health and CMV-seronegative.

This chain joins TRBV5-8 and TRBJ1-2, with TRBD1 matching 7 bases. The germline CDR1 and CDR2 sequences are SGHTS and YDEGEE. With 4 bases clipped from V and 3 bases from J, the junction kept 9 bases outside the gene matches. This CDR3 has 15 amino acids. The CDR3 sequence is CASSRPTGDDYGYTF. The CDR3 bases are TGTGCCAGCAGCAGACCCACAGGGGATGACTATGGCTACACCTTC.

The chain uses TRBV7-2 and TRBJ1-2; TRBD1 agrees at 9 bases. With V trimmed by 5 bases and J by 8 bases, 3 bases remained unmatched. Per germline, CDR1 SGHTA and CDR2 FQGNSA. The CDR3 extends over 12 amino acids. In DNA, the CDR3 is TGTGCCAGCAGCCGGGACAGGGAAGGCTACACCTTC. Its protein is CASSRDREGYTF.

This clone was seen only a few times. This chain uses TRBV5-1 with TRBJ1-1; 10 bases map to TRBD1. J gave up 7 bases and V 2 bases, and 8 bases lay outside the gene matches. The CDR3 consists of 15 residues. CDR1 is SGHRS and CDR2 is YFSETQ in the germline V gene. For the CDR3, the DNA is TGCGCCAGCAGCTTTACCGGGACAGGGGTTGGTGAAGCTTTCTTT. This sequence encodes CASSFTGTGVGEAFF.

CDR3 nucleotides: TGTGCCAGCAGCCGGCAACACTCCTACAATGAGCAGTTCTTC. Translation gives CASSRQHSYNEQFF. The chain combines TRBV14 with TRBJ2-1, with D unresolved. CDR1 is SGHDN and CDR2 is FVKESK in the germline V gene. CDR3 length: 14 residues. Trimming took 4 bases from V and 0 from J, leaving 7 bases between them.

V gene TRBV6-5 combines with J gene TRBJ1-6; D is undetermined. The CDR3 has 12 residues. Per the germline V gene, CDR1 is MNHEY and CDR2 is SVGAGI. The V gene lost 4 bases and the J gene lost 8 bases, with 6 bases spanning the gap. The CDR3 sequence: CASSSSDSPLHF. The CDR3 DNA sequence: TGTGCCAGCAGTTCCAGTGATTCACCCCTCCACTTT.

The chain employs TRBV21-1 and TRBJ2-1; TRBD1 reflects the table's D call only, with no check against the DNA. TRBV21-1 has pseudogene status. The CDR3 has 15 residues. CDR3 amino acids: CASSKVGTGEDEQFF. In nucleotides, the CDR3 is TGTGCCAGCAGCAAAGTAGGGACAGGGGAGGATGAGCAGTTCTTC.

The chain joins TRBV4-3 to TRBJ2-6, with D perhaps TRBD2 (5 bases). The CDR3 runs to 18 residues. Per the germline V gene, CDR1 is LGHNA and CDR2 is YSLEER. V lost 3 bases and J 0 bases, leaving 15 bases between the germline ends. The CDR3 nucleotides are TGCGCCAGCAGCCAGAGAGGGCATGCTAACTCTGGGGCCAACGTCCTGACTTTC. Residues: CASSQRGHANSGANVLTF.

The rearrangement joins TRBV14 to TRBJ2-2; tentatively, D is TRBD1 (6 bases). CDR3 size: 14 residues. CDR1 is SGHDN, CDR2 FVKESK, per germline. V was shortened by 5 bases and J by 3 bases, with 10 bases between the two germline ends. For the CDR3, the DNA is TGTGCCAGCAGCAAACAGGGCGACACCGGGGAGCTGTTTTTT. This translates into CASSKQGDTGELFF.

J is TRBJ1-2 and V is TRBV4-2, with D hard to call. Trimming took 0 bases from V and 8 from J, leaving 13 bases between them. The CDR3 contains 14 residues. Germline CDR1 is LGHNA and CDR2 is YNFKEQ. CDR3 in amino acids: CASSQDVGESGYTF. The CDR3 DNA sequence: TGTGCCAGCAGCCAAGATGTCGGGGAGAGCGGCTACACCTTC.

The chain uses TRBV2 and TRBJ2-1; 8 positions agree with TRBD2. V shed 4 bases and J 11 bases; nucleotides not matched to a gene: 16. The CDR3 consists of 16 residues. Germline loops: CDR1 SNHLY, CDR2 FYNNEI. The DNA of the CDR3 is TGTGCCAGCAGTGCTCGGGGGGGGAGGGCCGGGAATAAGCAGTTCTTC. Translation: CASSARGGRAGNKQFF.

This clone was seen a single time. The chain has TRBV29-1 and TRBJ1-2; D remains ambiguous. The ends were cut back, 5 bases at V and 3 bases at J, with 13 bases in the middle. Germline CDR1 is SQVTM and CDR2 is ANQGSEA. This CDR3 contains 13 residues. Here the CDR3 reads CSVSGGNYYGYTF. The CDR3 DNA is TGCAGCGTTAGTGGAGGAAACTACTATGGCTACACCTTC.

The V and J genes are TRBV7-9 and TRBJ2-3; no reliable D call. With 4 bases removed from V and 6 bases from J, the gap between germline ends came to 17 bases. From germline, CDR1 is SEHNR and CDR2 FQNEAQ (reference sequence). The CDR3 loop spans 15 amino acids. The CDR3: CASSSPLPGSDTQYF. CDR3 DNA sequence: TGTGCCAGCAGCTCCCCCCTGCCGGGTTCGGATACGCAGTATTTT.